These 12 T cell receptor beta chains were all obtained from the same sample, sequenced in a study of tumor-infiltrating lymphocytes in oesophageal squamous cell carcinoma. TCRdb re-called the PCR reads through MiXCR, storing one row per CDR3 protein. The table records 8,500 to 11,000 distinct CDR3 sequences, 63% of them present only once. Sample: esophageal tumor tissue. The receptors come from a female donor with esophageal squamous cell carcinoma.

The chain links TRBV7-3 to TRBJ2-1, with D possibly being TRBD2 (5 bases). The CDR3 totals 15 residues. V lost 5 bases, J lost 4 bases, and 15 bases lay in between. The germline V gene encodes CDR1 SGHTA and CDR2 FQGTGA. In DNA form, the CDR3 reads TGTGCCAGCAGCCCTCAAATTAGCGAATACAATGAGCAGTTCTTC. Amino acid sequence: CASSPQISEYNEQFF.

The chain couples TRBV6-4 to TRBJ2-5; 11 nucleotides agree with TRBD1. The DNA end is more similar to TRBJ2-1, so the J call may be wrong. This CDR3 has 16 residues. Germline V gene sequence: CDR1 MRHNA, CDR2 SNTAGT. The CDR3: CASSDSGTGGYNEQFF. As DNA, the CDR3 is TGTGCCAGCAGTGACTCCGGGACAGGGGGCTACAATGAGCAGTTCTTC.

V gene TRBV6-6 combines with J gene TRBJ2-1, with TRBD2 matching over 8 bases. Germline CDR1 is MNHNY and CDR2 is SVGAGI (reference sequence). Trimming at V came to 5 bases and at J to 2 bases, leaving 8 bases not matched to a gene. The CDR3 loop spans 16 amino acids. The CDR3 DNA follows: TGTGCCAGCAGTGGTCCCGGACTAGCAGCCTACAATGAGCAGTTCTTC. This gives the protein CASSGPGLAAYNEQFF.

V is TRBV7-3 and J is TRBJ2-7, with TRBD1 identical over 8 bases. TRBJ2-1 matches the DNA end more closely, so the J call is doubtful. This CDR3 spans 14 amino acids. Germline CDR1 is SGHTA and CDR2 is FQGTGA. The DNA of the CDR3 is TGTGCCAGCAGCACGCGACAGGGGAGCAATGAGCAGTTCTTC. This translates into CASSTRQGSNEQFF.

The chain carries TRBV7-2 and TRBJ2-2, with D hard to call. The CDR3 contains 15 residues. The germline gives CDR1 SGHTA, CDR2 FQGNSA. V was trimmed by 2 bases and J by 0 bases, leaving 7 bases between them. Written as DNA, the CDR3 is TGTGCCAGCAGCTTATTCATAGCGAACACCGGGGAGCTGTTTTTT. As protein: CASSLFIANTGELFF.

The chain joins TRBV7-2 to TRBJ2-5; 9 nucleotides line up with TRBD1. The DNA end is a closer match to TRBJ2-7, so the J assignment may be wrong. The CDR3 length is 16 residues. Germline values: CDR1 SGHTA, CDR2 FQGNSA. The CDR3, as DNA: TGTGCCAGCAGCTTAGAGACAGGGGGTTTCAGCTACGAGCAGTACTTC. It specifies CASSLETGGFSYEQYF.

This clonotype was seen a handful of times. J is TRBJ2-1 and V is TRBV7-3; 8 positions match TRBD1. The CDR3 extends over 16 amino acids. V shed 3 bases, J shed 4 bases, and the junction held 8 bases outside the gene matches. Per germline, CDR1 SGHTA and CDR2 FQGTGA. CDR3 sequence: CASSLTGVGFYNEQFF. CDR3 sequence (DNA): TGTGCCAGCAGCTTGACAGGGGTAGGCTTTTACAATGAGCAGTTCTTC.

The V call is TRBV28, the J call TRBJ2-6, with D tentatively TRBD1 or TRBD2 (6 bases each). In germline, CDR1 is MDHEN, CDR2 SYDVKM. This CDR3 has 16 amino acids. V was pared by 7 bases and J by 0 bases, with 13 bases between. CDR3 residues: CASKRGLSSGANVLTF. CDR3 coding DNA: TGTGCCAGCAAACGGGGGCTGAGCTCTGGGGCCAACGTCCTGACTTTC.

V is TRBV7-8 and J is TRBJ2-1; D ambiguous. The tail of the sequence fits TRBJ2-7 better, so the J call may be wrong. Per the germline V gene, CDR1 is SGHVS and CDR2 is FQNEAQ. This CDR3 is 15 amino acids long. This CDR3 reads CASSLESASYNEQYF. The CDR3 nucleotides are TGTGCCAGCAGCTTAGAGTCGGCTTCCTACAATGAGCAGTACTTC.

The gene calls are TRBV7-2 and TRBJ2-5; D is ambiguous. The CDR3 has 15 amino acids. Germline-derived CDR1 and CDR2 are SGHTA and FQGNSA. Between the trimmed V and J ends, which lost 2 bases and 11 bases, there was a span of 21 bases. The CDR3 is CASSLSPSPYNEQYF. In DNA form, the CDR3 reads TGTGCCAGCAGCTTAAGCCCTAGTCCTTACAATGAGCAGTACTTC. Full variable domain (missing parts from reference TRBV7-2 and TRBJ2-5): GAGVSQSPSNKVTEKGKDVELRCDPISGHTALYWYRQSLGQGLEFLIYFQGNSAPDKSGLPSDRFSAERTGGSVSTLTIQRTQQEDSAVYLCASSLSPSPYNEQYFGPGTRLLVL.

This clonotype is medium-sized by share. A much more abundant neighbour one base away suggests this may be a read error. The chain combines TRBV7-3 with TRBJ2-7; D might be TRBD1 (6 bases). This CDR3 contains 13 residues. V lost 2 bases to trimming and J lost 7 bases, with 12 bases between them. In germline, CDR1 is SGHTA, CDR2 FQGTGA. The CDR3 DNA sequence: TGTGCCAGCAGCTTAGGCCGGGACAATGAGCAGTACTTC. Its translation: CASSLGRDNEQYF.

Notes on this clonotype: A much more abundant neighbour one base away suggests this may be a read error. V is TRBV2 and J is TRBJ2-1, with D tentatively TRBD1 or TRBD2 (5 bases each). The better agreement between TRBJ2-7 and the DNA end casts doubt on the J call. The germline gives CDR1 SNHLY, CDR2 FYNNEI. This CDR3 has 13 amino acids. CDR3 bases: TGTGCCAGCAAGAGGGGACCCTACAATGAGCAGTACTTC. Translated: CASKRGPYNEQYF.